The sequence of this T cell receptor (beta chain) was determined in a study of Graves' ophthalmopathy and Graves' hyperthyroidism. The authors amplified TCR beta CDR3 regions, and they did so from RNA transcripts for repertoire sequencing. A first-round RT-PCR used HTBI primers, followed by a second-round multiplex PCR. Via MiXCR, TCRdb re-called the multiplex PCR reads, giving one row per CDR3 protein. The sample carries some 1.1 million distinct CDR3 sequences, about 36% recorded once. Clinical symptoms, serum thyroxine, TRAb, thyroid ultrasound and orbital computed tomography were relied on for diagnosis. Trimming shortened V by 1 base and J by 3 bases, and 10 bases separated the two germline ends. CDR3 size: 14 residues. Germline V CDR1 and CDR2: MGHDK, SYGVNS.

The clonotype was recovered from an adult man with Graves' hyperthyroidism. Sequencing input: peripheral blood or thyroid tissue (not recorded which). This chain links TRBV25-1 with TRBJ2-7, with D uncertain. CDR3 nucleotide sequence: TGTGCCAGCAGTGAATTTCTGGGGAACTACGAGCAGTACTTC. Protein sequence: CASSEFLGNYEQYF.